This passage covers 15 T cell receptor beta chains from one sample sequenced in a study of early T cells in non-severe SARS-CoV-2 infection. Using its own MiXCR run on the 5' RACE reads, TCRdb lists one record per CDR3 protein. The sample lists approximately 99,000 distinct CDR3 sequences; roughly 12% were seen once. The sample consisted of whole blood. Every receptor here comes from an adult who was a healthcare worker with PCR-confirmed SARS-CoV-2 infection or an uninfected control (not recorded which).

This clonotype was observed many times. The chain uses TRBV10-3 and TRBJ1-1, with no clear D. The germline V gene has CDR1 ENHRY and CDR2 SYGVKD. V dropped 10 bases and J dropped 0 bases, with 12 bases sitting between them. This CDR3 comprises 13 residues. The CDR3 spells CATTGYMNTEAFF. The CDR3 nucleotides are TGTGCCACCACGGGATACATGAACACTGAAGCTTTCTTT.

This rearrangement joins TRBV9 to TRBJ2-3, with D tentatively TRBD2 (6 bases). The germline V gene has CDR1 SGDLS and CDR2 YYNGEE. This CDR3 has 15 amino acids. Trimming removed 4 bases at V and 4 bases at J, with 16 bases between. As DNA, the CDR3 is TGTGCCAGCAGCCCCCGGGGGACCTCGGCAGATACGCAGTATTTT. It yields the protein CASSPRGTSADTQYF.

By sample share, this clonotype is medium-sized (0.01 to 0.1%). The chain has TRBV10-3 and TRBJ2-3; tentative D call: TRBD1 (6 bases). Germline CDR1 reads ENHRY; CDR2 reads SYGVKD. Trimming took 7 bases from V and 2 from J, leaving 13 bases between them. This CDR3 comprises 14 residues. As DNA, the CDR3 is TGTGCCATCAAGGACCGGGACAACACAGATACGCAGTATTTT. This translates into CAIKDRDNTDTQYF.

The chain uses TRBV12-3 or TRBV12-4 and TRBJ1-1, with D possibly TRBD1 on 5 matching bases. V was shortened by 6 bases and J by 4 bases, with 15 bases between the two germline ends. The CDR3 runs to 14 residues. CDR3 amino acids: CASSPAGGGTEAFF. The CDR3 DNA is TGTGCCAGCAGCCCCGCCGGGGGTGGCACTGAAGCTTTCTTT.

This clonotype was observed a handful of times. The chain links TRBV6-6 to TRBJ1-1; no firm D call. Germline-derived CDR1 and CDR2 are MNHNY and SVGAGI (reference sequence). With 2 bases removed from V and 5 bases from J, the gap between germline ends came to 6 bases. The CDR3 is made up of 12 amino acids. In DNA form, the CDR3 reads TGTGCCAGCAGTTACGTTGCTACTGAAGCTTTCTTT. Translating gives CASSYVATEAFF.

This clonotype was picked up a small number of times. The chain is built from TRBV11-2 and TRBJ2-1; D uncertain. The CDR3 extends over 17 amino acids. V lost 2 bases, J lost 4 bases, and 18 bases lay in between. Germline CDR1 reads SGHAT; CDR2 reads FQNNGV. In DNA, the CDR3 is TGTGCCAGCAGCTTAAAATTGGGGTTTTCGGCTTACAATGAGCAGTTCTTC. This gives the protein CASSLKLGFSAYNEQFF.

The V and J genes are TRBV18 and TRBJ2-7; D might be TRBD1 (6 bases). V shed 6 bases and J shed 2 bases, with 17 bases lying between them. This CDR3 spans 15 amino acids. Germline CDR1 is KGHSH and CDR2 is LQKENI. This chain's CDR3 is CASSSLGTPPYEQYF. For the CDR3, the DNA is TGTGCCAGCTCGTCGCTAGGGACACCTCCCTACGAGCAGTACTTC. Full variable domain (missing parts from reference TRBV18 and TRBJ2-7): NAGVMQNPRHLVRRRGQEARLRCSPMKGHSHVYWYRQLPEEGLKFMVYLQKENIIDESGMPKERFSAEFPKEGPSILRIQQVVRGDSAAYFCASSSLGTPPYEQYFGPGTRLTVT.

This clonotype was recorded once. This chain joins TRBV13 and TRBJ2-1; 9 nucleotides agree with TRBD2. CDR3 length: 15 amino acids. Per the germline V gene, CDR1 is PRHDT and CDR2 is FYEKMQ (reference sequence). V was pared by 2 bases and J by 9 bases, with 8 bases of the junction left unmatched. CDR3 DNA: TGTGCCAGCAGCTTACTGATATGGCGGGAGGGTGAGCAGTTCTTC. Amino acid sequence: CASSLLIWREGEQFF.

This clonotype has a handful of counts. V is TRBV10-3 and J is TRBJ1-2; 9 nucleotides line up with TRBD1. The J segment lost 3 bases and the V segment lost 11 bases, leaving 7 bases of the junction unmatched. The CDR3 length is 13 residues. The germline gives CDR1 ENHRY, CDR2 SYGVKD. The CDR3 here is CAAGTGRDYGYTF. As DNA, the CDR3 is TGTGCCGCGGGGACAGGGAGGGACTATGGCTACACCTTC.

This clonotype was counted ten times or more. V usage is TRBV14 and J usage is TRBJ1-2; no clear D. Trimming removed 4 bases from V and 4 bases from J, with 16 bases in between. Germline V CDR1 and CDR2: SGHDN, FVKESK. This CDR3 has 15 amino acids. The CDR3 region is CASSPRAAGGYGYTF. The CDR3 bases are TGTGCCAGCAGCCCCCGGGCCGCTGGAGGCTATGGCTACACCTTC.

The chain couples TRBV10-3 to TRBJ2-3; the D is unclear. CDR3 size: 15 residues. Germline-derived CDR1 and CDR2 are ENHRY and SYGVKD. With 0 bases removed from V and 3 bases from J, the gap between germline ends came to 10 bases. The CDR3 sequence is CAISESAFSTDTQYF. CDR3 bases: TGTGCCATCAGTGAGTCCGCGTTCTCGACAGATACGCAGTATTTT.

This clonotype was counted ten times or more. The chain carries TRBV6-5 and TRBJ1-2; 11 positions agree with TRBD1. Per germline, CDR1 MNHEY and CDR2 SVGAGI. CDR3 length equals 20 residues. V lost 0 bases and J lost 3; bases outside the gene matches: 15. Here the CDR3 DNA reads TGTGCCAGCAGTTACTCTGTTGGGCGGACAGGGGGCTTCATCTACTATGGCTACACCTTC. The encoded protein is CASSYSVGRTGGFIYYGYTF.

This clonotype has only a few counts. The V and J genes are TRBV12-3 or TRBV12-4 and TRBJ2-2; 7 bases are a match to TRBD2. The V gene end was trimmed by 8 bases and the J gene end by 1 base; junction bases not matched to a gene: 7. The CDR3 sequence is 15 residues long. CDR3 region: CASSSSGLNTGELFF. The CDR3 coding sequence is TGTGCCAGCTCCTCTAGCGGCCTGAACACCGGGGAGCTGTTTTTT.

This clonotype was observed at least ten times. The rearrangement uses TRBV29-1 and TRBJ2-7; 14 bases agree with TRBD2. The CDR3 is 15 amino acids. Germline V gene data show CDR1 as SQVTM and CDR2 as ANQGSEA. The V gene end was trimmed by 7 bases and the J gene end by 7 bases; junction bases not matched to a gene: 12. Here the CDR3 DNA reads TGCAGCGCCACCAGACCCGGGACTAGCGGGAGTGAGCAGTACTTC. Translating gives CSATRPGTSGSEQYF.

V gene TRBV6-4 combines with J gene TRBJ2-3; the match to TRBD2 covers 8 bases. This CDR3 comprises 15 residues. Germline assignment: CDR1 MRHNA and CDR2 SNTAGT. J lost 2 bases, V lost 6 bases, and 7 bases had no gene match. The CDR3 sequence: CASSQGLANTDTQYF. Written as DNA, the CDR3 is TGTGCCAGCAGCCAAGGACTAGCCAACACAGATACGCAGTATTTT.